This note documents a single T cell receptor (beta chain) sequence. The clone's antigen remains unknown. No much larger clone exists at a distance of one base, and base qualities are not known. Whole blood was collected in K2EDTA tubes by collaborating institutions according to the institutions' own protocols. For TCRbeta analysis, collaborator samples were shipped as frozen whole blood, as isolated PBMCs, or as DNA extracted from either sample type. The sample is drawn from a study of blood T cell repertoires in COVID-19 (dated by TCRdb to the early 2020s). Turning to the overall study: Collaborator samples came from the United States, Italy and Spain and covered acute and convalescent phases of COVID-19. The sample metadata nearly always contained a de-identified subject ID, COVID-19 status, age in years and sex. The samples were drawn from two sources: the first 160 participants of the ongoing ImmuneRACE study, and 1,200 or so subjects contributed by 6 global collaborators. The repertoires were released in a freely available public database meant as a resource for research on the immune response to SARS-CoV-2. The prospective study material was composed of cDNA or gDNA derived from T cells, B-cell-depleted T cells, or PBMCs. Where HLA class I and class II types were available, the types were taken from metadata supplied by the sample provider, not from assay-based typing. Subjects who had been exposed to COVID-19, were actively infected with it, or had recovered from it provided the deeply sampled blood TCRbeta repertoires that made up the dataset.

Results and caveats for the whole study, not just this receptor: How much clinical and demographic metadata was included differed by source and by participant, and the metadata was provided uncurated.

Cut back by 6 bases and 9 bases, the V and J ends lie 10 bases apart. Sequences SGHRS (CDR1) and YFSETQ (CDR2) are obtained from the germline V gene. The CDR3 contains 10 residues, cysteine and phenylalanine counted. Here the CDR3 DNA is all that survives: 30 bases in frame from base 1. The immunoSEQ Assay, a bias-controlled multiplex PCR, was used to amplify TCRbeta CDR3 regions from genomic DNA. The paper's processing steps were these. Nucleated cell counts per sample were estimated from amplification of reference gene primers within the assay. To quantify the absolute abundance of each unique TCRbeta CDR3 rearrangement, sequence reads were collapsed and filtered. Productive Simpson clonality was computed per sample as the square root of Simpson's diversity index over productive rearrangements. Entries here come from immuneACCESS through TCRdb and include only in-frame sequences with V and J called. Some clones fail to appear in such tables; in the studies checked, an unresolved V gene covers under half of the shortfall, and the cause of the remainder is unknown. That table furnishes V, J and clone size, whereas the DNA furnished D and trimming. The sample table lists about 100,000 clones, just under 85% of them with a count of one. Around an eighth of the sample is held by the ten biggest clonotypes.

The rearrangement joined TRBV5-1 to TRBJ2-7; the D gene is unclear. Sequenced input: peripheral blood. The receptor's source is a man aged 50-59 years with active or convalescent COVID-19. The sequence in DNA is TGCGCCAGCAATACCGAGGCGCAGTACTTC. This yields the protein CASNTEAQYF.